Shown below are 6 T cell receptor beta chains from a single sample sequenced in a study of blood T cell repertoires in COVID-19. Libraries were prepared by immunoSEQ multiplex PCR; TCRdb keeps only in-frame clonotypes and omits some of them. The table has about 250,000 clones, about nine tenths seen once; the top ten hold roughly 6.3%. Sequenced material: peripheral blood. The receptors derive from a woman aged 25 to 39 with COVID-19, enrolled during active disease.

This chain connects TRBV11-3 to TRBJ2-7; D remains ambiguous. CDR3 length: 13 residues. V lost 5 bases, J lost 0 bases, and 8 bases lay in between. The germline V gene encodes CDR1 SGHNT and CDR2 YENEEA. The CDR3 coding sequence is TGTGCCAGCAGCCTCTCCAGCTCCTACGAGCAGTACTTC. Translation gives CASSLSSSYEQYF.

The gene calls are TRBV9 and TRBJ2-1; 12 nucleotides match TRBD2. Germline V gives CDR1 SGDLS, CDR2 YYNGEE. The CDR3 sequence is 15 residues long. Trimming cost V 5 bases and J 7 bases; bases outside gene matches: 7. The CDR3 region is CASSGTGTSGNEQFF. The DNA of the CDR3 is TGTGCCAGCAGTGGGACCGGGACTAGCGGGAATGAGCAGTTCTTC.

CDR3: CASRDRHTPYGYTF. The CDR3 bases are TGTGCCAGCAGGGATCGACACACGCCCTATGGCTACACCTTC. V is TRBV7-2 and J is TRBJ1-2; D gene uncertain. This CDR3 contains 14 residues. Germline loops: CDR1 SGHTA, CDR2 FQGNSA. V gave up 6 bases and J gave up 4 bases, with 15 bases separating them.

The chain employs TRBV9 and TRBJ2-3; 8 positions agree with TRBD2. Germline V CDR1 and CDR2: SGDLS, YYNGEE. The ends lost 6 bases at V and 6 bases at J; junction bases unmatched: 12. This CDR3 comprises 15 residues. Here the CDR3 DNA reads TGTGCCAGCACCGAACGCGGGAGGAGGGAGGATACGCAGTATTTT. This translates into CASTERGRREDTQYF.

The V and J genes are TRBV5-1 and TRBJ2-5, with 9 bases fitting TRBD1. The CDR3 contains 16 residues. Germline V gene data show CDR1 as SGHRS and CDR2 as YFSETQ. With V trimmed by 5 bases and J by 5 bases, 13 bases remained unmatched. The CDR3 spells CASSSDPGQGVETQYF. The CDR3 DNA is TGCGCCAGCAGTTCAGACCCGGGACAGGGCGTGGAGACCCAGTACTTC.

The chain carries TRBV3-1 (or the pseudogene TRBV3-2) and TRBJ1-1; 8 bases agree with TRBD1. CDR1 LGHDT and CDR2 YNNKEL come from the germline V gene (reference sequence). The CDR3 spans 14 residues. V trimming: 0 bases; J trimming: 7 bases; junction bases outside the gene matches: 4. The CDR3 coding sequence is TGTGCCAGCAGCCAAGAGGACAGGGCTAATGAAGCTTTCTTT. It codes for CASSQEDRANEAFF.